This T cell receptor beta chain appears in the sequencing data of a study of blood T cell repertoires in COVID-19. As for the study in general: T cells, B-cell-depleted T cells, or PBMCs supplied cDNA or gDNA.

Trimming took 0 bases from V and 5 from J; bases not matched to a gene: 7. This CDR3 spans 16 amino acids. CDR1 is SGDLS, CDR2 YYNGEE, per germline. The protocol was immunoSEQ multiplex PCR, while the TCRdb copy is restricted to in-frame clones and leaves out a portion. The sample has 250,000 to 300,000 clones, roughly 89% seen once. Assignments of participants to cohorts depended upon their own reported clinical history. This sequence originates from an older woman who had recovered from COVID-19. This rearrangement joins TRBV9 to TRBJ2-2; 7 nucleotides agree with TRBD1. Sequenced input: PBMCs or T cells enriched from blood (not recorded which). CDR3 amino acids: CASSVEGFRGTGELFF. The CDR3 bases are TGTGCCAGCAGCGTAGAAGGATTCAGGGGGACCGGGGAGCTGTTTTTT.